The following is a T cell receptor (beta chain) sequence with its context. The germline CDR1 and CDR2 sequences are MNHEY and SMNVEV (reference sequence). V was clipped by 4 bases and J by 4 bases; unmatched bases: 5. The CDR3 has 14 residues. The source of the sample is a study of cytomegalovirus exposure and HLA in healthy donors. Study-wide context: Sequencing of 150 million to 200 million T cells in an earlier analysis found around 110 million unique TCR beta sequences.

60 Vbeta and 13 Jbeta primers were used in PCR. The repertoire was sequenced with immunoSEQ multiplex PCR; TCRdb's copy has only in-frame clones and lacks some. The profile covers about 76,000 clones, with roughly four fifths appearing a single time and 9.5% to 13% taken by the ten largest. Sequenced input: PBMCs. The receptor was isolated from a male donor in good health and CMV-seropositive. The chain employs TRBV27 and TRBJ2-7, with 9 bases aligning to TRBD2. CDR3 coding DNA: TGTGCCAGCAGTTCCAGCGGGAGGAAGTACGAGCAGTACTTC. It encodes CASSSSGRKYEQYF.